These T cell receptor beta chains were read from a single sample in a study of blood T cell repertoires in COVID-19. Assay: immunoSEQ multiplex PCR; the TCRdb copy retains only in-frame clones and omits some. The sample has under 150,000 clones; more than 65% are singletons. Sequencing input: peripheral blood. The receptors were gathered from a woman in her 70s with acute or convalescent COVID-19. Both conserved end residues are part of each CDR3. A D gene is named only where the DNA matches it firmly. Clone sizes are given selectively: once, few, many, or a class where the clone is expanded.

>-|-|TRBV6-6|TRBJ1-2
TGTGCCAGCAGTTACGAGGGCCTCAACTATGGCTACACCTTC
CASSYEGLNYGYTF
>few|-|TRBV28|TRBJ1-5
TGTGCCAGCAGTTTAGGTTCAGGGTTCCGTCAGCCCCAGCATTTT
CASSLGSGFRQPQHF
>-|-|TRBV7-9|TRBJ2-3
TGTGCCAGCAGTCGTAATTTACAGGAGAAAAGCACAGATACGCAGTATTTT
CASSRNLQEKSTDTQYF
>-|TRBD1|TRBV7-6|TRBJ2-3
TGTGCCAGCAGCTTAGGGACAGGGGTCACAGATACGCAGTATTTT
CASSLGTGVTDTQYF
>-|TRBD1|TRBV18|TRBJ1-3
TGTGCCAGCTCACCCACCGGGACAGGGGCCTCTGGAAACACCATATATTTT
CASSPTGTGASGNTIYF
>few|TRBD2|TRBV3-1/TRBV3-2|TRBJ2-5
TGTGCCAGCAGCCAAGTGGCGGGAGGGGGAGAGACCCAGTACTTC
CASSQVAGGGETQYF
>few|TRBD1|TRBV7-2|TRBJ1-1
TGTGCCAGCAGCTTGGGACAGAGGAACACTGAAGCTTTCTTT
CASSLGQRNTEAFF
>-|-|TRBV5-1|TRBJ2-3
TGCGCCAGCAGCTTATTGTCGGGACTCACAGATACGCAGTATTTT
CASSLLSGLTDTQYF
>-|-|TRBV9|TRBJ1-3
TGTGCCAGCACCGACTTTAGCCCTCACTCTGGAAACACCATATATTTT
CASTDFSPHSGNTIYF
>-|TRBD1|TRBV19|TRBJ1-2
TGTGCCAGTAACGAAGGGCGGCAGGGGGGTGGCTACACCTTC
CASNEGRQGGGYTF
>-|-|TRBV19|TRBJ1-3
TGTGCCAGTAGGGCGGTTGGGTCTGGAAACACCATATATTTT
CASRAVGSGNTIYF
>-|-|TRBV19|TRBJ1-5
TGTGCCAGTAGTATGCAGGGGAGCGGTCAGCCCCAGCATTTT
CASSMQGSGQPQHF
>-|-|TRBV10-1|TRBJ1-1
TGCGCCAGCAGTGAGAGGGAGGTCACTGAAGCTTTCTTT
CASSEREVTEAFF
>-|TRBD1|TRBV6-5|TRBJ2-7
TGTGCCAGCAGTCGCGTTGACACAGGGGTCCACGAGCAGTACTTC
CASSRVDTGVHEQYF
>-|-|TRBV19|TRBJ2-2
TGTGCCAGTAGTATAGCCTCGGTCGAGCTGTTTTTT
CASSIASVELFF
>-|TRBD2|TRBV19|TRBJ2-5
TGTGCCAGTAGTACGGGACTAGCGGGAGGCGAGACCCAGTACTTC
CASSTGLAGGETQYF
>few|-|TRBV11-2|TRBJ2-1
TGTGCCAGCAGCTTAGGAGGGGGGGCCTACAATGAGCAGTTCTTC
CASSLGGGAYNEQFF
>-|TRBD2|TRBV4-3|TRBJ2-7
TGCGCCAGCAGCCAAGATACGGGACTAGTTTCTCTCGAGCAGTACTTC
CASSQDTGLVSLEQYF
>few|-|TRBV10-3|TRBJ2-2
TGTGCCATCAGTGACAGGGGAGTGAACACCGGGGAGCTGTTTTTT
CAISDRGVNTGELFF
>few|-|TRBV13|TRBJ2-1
TGTGCCAGCAGCTCTCGGGGAGACAATGAGCAGTTCTTC
CASSSRGDNEQFF
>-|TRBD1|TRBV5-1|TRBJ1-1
TGCGCCAGCAGCTTCGGAAGTTCCAGGGGGCGGGTCGACGGAGCTTTCTTT
CASSFGSSRGRVDGAFF
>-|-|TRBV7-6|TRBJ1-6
TGTGCCAGCAGCTCGGCCGCAGGGGCCGCCGGCTCACCCCTCCACTTT
CASSSAAGAAGSPLHF
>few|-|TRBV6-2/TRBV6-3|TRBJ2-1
TGTGCCAGCAGTTTCAGCTACAATGAGCAGTTCTTC
CASSFSYNEQFF
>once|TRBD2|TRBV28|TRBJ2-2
TGTGCCAGCAGCTATGGGACTAGCGGGACGAACACCGGGGAGCTGTTTTTT
CASSYGTSGTNTGELFF
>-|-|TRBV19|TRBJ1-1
TGTGCCAGTAGTATCTTGACACGAGTGAACACTGAAGCTTTCTTT
CASSILTRVNTEAFF
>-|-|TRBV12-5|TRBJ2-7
TGTGCTAGTGGTTTGGTAGGAGGGGAGCAGTACTTC
CASGLVGGEQYF
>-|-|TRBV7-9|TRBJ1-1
TGTGCCAGCAGCCCGCCTATGAACACTGAAGCTTTCTTT
CASSPPMNTEAFF
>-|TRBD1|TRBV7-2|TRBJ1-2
TGTGCCAGCAGCTTAACGAGCAGGGGGCGATTTTATGGCTACACCTTC
CASSLTSRGRFYGYTF
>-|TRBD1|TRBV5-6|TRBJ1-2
TGTGCCAGCAAACCTCAGGGGGGCTATGGCTACACCTTC
CASKPQGGYGYTF
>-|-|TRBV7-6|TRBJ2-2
TGTGCCAGCAGCTTAGCGTGGAGGACTCCGGGCACCGGGGAGCTGTTTTTT
CASSLAWRTPGTGELFF
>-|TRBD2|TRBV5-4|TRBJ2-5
TGTGCCAGCAGCAGCGGGGGGGCCGTGGAACAAGAGACCCAGTACTTC
CASSSGGAVEQETQYF
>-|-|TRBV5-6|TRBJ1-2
TGTGCCAGCAGCTCGGGCGGGGGGGAATGGTATGGCTACACCTTC
CASSSGGGEWYGYTF
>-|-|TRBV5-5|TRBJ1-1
TGTGCCAGCAGCTTGGATCCGGGAGGGACTGAAGCTTTCTTT
CASSLDPGGTEAFF
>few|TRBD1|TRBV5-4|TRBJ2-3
TGTGCCAGCAGCTTGGAGGGGACAGGGGGTACAGATACGCAGTATTTT
CASSLEGTGGTDTQYF
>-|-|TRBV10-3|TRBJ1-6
TGTGCCATCAGTGAGAATCGCGATAATTCACCCCTCCACTTT
CAISENRDNSPLHF
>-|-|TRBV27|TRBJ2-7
TGTGCCAGCCGGGACAACTCCTACGAGCAGTACTTC
CASRDNSYEQYF
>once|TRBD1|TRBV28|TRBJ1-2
TGTGCCAGCAGTTTACCCAGGGGGAGAGATGGCTACACCTTC
CASSLPRGRDGYTF